This entry describes one TCR beta chain. The data originate from a study of technical replicates of blood from several donors. Libraries were prepared by immunoSEQ multiplex PCR; TCRdb keeps only in-frame clonotypes and omits some of them. The sample contains about 84,000 clones, 97% of which appear only once. The germline gives CDR1 LNHDA, CDR2 SQIVND (reference sequence). J gave up 0 bases and V 7 bases, and 16 bases lay outside the gene matches. The CDR3 has 18 amino acids. This receptor was identified in a human donor in good health. The sequencing input was T cells isolated from PBMCs. The chain links TRBV19 to TRBJ1-2; 8 nucleotides match TRBD1. CDR3: CASTNLPGQAIPNYGYTF. For the CDR3, the DNA is TGTGCCAGTACCAACTTGCCGGGACAGGCCATACCTAACTATGGCTACACCTTC.